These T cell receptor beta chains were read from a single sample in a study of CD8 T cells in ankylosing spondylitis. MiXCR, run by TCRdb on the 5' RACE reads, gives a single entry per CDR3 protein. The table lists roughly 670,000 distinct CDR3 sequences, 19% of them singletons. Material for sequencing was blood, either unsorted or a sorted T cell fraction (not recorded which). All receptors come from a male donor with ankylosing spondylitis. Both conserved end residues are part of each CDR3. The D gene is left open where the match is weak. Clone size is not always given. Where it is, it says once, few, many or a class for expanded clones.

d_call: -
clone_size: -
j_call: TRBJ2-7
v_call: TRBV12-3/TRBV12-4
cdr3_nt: TGTGCCAGCAGTACGGTTTTCGGACGGGTATACGAGCAGTACTTC
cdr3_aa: CASSTVFGRVYEQYF

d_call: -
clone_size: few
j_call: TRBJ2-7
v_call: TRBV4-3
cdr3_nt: TGCGCCAGCAGCCAAGATCTATCCAGTCCTCGGGAGCAGTACTTC
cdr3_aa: CASSQDLSSPREQYF

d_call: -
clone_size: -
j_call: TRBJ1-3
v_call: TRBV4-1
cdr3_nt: TGCGCCAGCAGCCAAGTTCAGACAGCTGGAAACACCATATATTTT
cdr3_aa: CASSQVQTAGNTIYF

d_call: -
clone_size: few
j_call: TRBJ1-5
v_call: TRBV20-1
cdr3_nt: TGCAGTGCAAGAGGTGACACAGATCAGCCCCAGCATTTT
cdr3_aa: CSARGDTDQPQHF

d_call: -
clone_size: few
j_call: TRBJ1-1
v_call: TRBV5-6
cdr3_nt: TGTGCCAGCAGTCTGGACACACCGTACACTGAAGCTTTCTTT
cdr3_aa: CASSLDTPYTEAFF

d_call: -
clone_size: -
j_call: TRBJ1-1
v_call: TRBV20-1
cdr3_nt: TGCAGTGCTAGAGGCGTCTCTCGGAACACTGAAGCTTTCTTT
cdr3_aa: CSARGVSRNTEAFF

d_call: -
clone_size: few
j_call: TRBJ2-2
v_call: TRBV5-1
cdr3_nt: TGCGCCAGCAGCGAATTGGGGGGGGCAGCTTCGAACACCGGGGAGCTGTTTTTT
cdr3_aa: CASSELGGAASNTGELFF

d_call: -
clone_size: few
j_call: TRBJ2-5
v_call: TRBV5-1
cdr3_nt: TGCGCCAGCAGCTACCGGACACAGAAAGAGACCCAGTACTTC
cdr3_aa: CASSYRTQKETQYF

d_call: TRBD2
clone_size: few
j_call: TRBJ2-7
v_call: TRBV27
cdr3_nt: TGTGCCAGCAGTCCAGGAAAAGGGACTAGCGGGGGTACCTACGAGCAGTACTTC
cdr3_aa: CASSPGKGTSGGTYEQYF

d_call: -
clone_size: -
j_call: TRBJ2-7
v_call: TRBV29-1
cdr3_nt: TGCAGCGTTGAAGGGGGGCACACCTACGAGCAGTACTTC
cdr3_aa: CSVEGGHTYEQYF

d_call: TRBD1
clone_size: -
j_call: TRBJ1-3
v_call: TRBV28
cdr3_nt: TGTGCCAGCAGTACACAGACAGGGGGTACCAGCACCATATATTTT
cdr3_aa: CASSTQTGGTSTIYF

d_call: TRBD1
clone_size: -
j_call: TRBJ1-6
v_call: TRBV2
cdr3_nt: TGTGCCAGCATTCCACAGGGGGCCGGTTCACCCCTCCACTTT
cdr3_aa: CASIPQGAGSPLHF

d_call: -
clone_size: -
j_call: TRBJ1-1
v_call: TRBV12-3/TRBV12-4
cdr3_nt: TGTGCCAGCAGTTTCAGCCAGGGGATCACTGAAGCTTTCTTT
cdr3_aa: CASSFSQGITEAFF

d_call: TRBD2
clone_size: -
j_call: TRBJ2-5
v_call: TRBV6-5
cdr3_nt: TGTGCCAGCAGTTACCGTTGGGGAGCGGGGGGGCTAGAGACCCAGTACTTC
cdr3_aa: CASSYRWGAGGLETQYF

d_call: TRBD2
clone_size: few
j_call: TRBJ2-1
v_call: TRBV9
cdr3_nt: TGTGCCAGCAGCGTGGCGGGAGAATCCTACAATGAGCAGTTCTTC
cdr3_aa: CASSVAGESYNEQFF

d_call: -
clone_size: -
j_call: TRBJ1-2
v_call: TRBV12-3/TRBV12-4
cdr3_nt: TGTGCCAGCAGTTTCGGAGTTGACGGCTACACCTTC
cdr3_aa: CASSFGVDGYTF

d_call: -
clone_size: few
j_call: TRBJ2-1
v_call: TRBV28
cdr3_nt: TGTGCCAGCAGGACACGGACCTCGTCCAATGAGCAGTTCTTC
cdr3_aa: CASRTRTSSNEQFF

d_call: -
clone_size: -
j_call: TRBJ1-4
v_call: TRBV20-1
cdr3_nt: TGCAGTGCCTCCCCGCCAGAACTGAATGAAAAACTGTTTTTT
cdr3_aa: CSASPPELNEKLFF

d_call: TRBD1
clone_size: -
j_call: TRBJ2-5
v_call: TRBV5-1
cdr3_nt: TGCGCCAGCAGCTCTGGACAGGGGGCGATCCTATTCCAAGAGACCCAGTACTTC
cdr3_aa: CASSSGQGAILFQETQYF

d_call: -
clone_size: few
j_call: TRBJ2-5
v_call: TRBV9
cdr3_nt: TGTGCCAGCAGCGTGTATGGGGACGGGGAGACCCAGTACTTC
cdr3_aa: CASSVYGDGETQYF

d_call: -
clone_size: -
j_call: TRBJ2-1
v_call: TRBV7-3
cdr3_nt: TGTGCCAGCAGCCCTAGCTCTCGGGATGAGCAGTTCTTC
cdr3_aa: CASSPSSRDEQFF

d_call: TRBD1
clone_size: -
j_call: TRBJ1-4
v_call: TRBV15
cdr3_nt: TGTGCCACCAGCACGGGACAGCTCAAAGAAGGTGAAAAACTGTTTTTT
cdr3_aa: CATSTGQLKEGEKLFF

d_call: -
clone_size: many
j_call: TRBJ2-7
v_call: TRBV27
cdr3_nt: TGTGCCAGCAGTTTATATCCCCTCTACGAGCAGTACTTC
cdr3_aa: CASSLYPLYEQYF

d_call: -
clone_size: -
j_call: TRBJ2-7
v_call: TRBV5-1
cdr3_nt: TGTGCCAGCAGCGGGACAGCTTCCTACGAGCAGTACTTC
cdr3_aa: CASSGTASYEQYF

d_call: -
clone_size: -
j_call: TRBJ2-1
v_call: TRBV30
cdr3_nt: TGTGCCTGGAGGAAAGCGGGCTCCTACAATGAGCAGTTCTTC
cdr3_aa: CAWRKAGSYNEQFF

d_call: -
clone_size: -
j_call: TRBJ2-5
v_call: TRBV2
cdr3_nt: TGTGCCAGCAAAAGTTTAGGTGTTGGTAGGGAGACCCAGTACTTC
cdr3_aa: CASKSLGVGRETQYF

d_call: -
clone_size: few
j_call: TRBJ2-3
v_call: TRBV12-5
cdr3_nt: TGTGCTAGTGCCCTCTCAGATACGCAGTATTTT
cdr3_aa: CASALSDTQYF

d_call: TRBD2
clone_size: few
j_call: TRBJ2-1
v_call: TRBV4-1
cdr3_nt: TGCGCCAGCAGCCAAGACCTAGCGGTTACCTACAATGAGCAGTTCTTC
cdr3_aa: CASSQDLAVTYNEQFF

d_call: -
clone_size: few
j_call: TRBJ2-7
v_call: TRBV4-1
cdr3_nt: TGCGCCAGCAGCCCCAATCTGGGGCGACTAGAGCAGTACTTC
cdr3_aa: CASSPNLGRLEQYF

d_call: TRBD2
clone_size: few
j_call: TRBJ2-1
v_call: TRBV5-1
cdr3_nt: TGCGCCAGCAGCTTCATACTAGCGGGGGCCACCTACAATGAGCAGTTCTTC
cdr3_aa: CASSFILAGATYNEQFF

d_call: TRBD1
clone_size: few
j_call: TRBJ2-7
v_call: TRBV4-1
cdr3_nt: TGCGCCAGCAGCCAAGCCCCCCGGCAGGGGGCGTTCCACGAGCAGTACTTC
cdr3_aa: CASSQAPRQGAFHEQYF

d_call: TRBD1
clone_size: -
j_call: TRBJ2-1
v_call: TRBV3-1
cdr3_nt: TGTGCCAGCACCCCAGGGGGATCAGCGAATGAGCAGTTCTTC
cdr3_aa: CASTPGGSANEQFF

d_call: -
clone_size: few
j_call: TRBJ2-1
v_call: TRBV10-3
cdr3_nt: TGTGCCATCAGTGAGTCCTCAGGGAGAGGTAACAATGAGCAGTTCTTC
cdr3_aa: CAISESSGRGNNEQFF

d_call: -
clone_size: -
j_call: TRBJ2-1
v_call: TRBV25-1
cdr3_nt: TGTGCCACCAAACCGGGACAACTCTACAATGAGCAGTTCTTC
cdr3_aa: CATKPGQLYNEQFF

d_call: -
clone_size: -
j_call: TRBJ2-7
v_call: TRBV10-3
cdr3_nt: TGTGCCATCAGTGACCGACAGGTTTACTACGAGCAGTACTTC
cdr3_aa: CAISDRQVYYEQYF

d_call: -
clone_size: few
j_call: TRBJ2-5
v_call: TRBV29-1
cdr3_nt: TGCAGCGTTGTCCAGGGAGAAAGGGAGACCCAGTACTTC
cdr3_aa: CSVVQGERETQYF